This record covers a single TCR beta chain. Its antigen is not identified. The sample belongs to a study of blood T cells in healthy people across ages. Broader study findings: It was held that diversity estimates obtained from one million T cells represented underestimates. Roughly linear declines in TCR beta diversity per million T cells occurred with age.

Primed by a sample-barcoded 5' primer and a J-beta primer mix, a second PCR proceeded for about 6 to 12 cycles. Every individual sample yielded 2.5 million or more paired-end reads (each containing CDR3). MiXCR, run by TCRdb on the 5' RACE reads, gives a single entry per CDR3 protein. The sample includes about 680,000 distinct CDR3 sequences, approximately 49% of them seen just once. CDR1 DFQATT and CDR2 SNEGSKA come from the germline V gene (reference sequence). This CDR3 is built from 14 residues. The specimen sequenced was blood. The chain combines TRBV20-1 with TRBJ2-4, with 13 bases aligning to TRBD2. The last part of the DNA fits TRBJ2-7 better; the J call may be wrong. This TCR was sampled from a woman aged 60-70 years in good health. CDR3 residues: CSASGLAGLYEQYF. CDR3 DNA sequence: TGCAGTGCTTCGGGACTAGCGGGACTATACGAGCAGTACTTC.